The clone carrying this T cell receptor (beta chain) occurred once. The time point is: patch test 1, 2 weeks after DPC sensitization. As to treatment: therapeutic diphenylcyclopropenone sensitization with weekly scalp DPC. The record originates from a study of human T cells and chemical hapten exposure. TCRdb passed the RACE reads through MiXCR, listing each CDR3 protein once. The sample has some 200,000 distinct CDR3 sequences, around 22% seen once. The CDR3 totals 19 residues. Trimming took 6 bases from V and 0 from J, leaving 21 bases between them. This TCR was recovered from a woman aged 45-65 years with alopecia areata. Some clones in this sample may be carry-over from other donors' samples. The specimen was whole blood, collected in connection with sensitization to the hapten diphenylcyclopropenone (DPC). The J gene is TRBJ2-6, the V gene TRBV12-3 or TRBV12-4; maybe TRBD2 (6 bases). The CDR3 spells CASSLATNGRPSGANVLTF. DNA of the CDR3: TGTGCCAGCAGCCTTGCCACTAACGGGAGACCCTCTGGGGCCAACGTCCTGACTTTC.